This entry concerns a single T cell receptor (beta chain). Antigen: not known. A single record per CDR3 protein comes from TCRdb applying MiXCR to the reads. There are about 920,000 distinct CDR3 sequences in the sample; about a third occur only once, and 13% lies in the top ten. This specimen comes from a study of T cell repertoires in cytomegalovirus infection. Study-level background: It was recently identified HLA-C-restricted and well-studied HLA-B-restricted CMV epitopes that the study used. Indications of both CMV infection and matching HLA type were provided by public TCR beta signatures. Findings and limits, study-wide: HLA-C-restricted, CMV-specific TCR beta clonotypes were dominant ex vivo. Individuals carrying CMV plus the relevant HLA were identified by cumulative frequency of public TCR beta families.

The germline CDR1 and CDR2 sequences are LGHNA and YNFKEQ. V was trimmed by 0 bases and J by 1 base, leaving 15 bases between them. The CDR3 consists of 17 residues. The origin of this receptor is a human donor in good health (CMV status not recorded). Some clones in this sample may be carry-over from other donors' samples. This specimen was cultured CD8+ T cells from PBMCs, taken from culture after CMV antigen stimulation. V usage is TRBV4-2 and J usage is TRBJ1-2; D uncertain. This CDR3 reads CASSQDFRGKLNYGYTF. The CDR3 DNA follows: TGTGCCAGCAGCCAAGATTTCCGTGGGAAACTTAACTATGGCTACACCTTC.